Listed below are T cell receptor beta chains from one sample, sequenced in a study of T cell clonotyping in hematopoietic cell transplantation. The protocol was immunoSEQ multiplex PCR, while the TCRdb copy is restricted to in-frame clones and leaves out a portion. The table has about 15,000 clones, under 90% seen once. Input material: peripheral blood mononuclear cells. These receptors came from a man aged 50-60 years in good health. Some clones in this sample may be carry-over from other donors' samples. CDR3s include the opening cysteine and the closing phenylalanine or tryptophan. A D gene is named only where the DNA matches it firmly.

CDR3aa: CASSQTTGTEAFF; CDR3nt: TGTGCCAGCAGTCAGACTACGGGCACTGAAGCTTTCTTT; d_gene: .; j_gene: TRBJ1-1; v_gene: TRBV6-6
CDR3aa: CASSRELTGEQGQPQHF; CDR3nt: TGCGCCAGCAGCCGAGAGCTGACAGGAGAGCAGGGTCAGCCCCAGCATTTT; d_gene: .; j_gene: TRBJ1-5; v_gene: TRBV4-1
CDR3aa: CASSQVTANSGNTIYF; CDR3nt: TGCGCCAGCAGCCAGGTTACAGCAAACTCTGGAAACACCATATATTTT; d_gene: .; j_gene: TRBJ1-3; v_gene: TRBV4-3
CDR3aa: CSGPTGMGYTF; CDR3nt: TGCAGCGGACCGACAGGGATGGGCTACACCTTC; d_gene: TRBD1; j_gene: TRBJ1-2; v_gene: TRBV29-1
CDR3aa: CASSLEPENTEAFF; CDR3nt: TGTGCCAGCAGCCTAGAACCGGAGAACACTGAAGCTTTCTTT; d_gene: .; j_gene: TRBJ1-1; v_gene: TRBV9
CDR3aa: CASSLQLNQPQHF; CDR3nt: TGTGCCAGCAGCTTACAGTTAAATCAGCCCCAGCATTTT; d_gene: .; j_gene: TRBJ1-5; v_gene: TRBV13
CDR3aa: CASSIGQLGYSNQPQHF; CDR3nt: TGTGCCAGTAGTATAGGACAGTTAGGGTATAGCAATCAGCCCCAGCATTTT; d_gene: .; j_gene: TRBJ1-5; v_gene: TRBV19
CDR3aa: CASSLEGDTQYF; CDR3nt: TGTGCCAGCAGCTTGGAGGGAGATACGCAGTATTTT; d_gene: .; j_gene: TRBJ2-3; v_gene: TRBV5-6
CDR3aa: CASSLDRGYGYTF; CDR3nt: TGTGCCAGCAGCCTTGACAGGGGGTATGGCTACACCTTC; d_gene: TRBD1; j_gene: TRBJ1-2; v_gene: TRBV7-3
CDR3aa: CASSDGRQPQHF; CDR3nt: TGTGCCAGCAGTGACGGGAGACAACCCCAGCATTTT; d_gene: .; j_gene: TRBJ1-5; v_gene: TRBV25-1
CDR3aa: CASSQSLAIGETQYF; CDR3nt: TGCGCCAGCAGCCAATCACTAGCGATAGGAGAGACCCAGTACTTC; d_gene: TRBD2; j_gene: TRBJ2-5; v_gene: TRBV4-1
CDR3aa: CASSLAHRYEQYF; CDR3nt: TGTGCCAGCAGTTTAGCACACCGCTACGAGCAGTACTTC; d_gene: .; j_gene: TRBJ2-7; v_gene: TRBV27
CDR3aa: CASSLDGPQHF; CDR3nt: TGTGCCAGCAGCCTCGACGGGCCCCAGCATTTT; d_gene: .; j_gene: TRBJ1-5; v_gene: TRBV7-6
CDR3aa: CASNKGTGHSNQPQHF; CDR3nt: TGTGCCAGCAACAAAGGGACAGGACATAGCAATCAGCCCCAGCATTTT; d_gene: TRBD1; j_gene: TRBJ1-5; v_gene: TRBV5-6
CDR3aa: CASSPVERGGSGYTF; CDR3nt: TGCGCCAGCAGCCCCGTGGAACGAGGGGGCTCTGGCTACACCTTC; d_gene: TRBD1; j_gene: TRBJ1-2; v_gene: TRBV5-1